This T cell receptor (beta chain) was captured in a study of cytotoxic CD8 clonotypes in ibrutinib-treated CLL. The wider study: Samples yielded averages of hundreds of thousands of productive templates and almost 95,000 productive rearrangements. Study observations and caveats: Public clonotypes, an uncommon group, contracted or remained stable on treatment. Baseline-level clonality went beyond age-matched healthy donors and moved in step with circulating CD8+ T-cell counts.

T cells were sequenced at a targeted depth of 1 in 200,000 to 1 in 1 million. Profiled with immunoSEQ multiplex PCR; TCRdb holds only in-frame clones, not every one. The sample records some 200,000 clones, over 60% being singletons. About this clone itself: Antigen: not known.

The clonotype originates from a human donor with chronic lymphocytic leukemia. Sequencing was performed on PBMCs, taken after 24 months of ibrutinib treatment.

This CDR3 reads CASSFRGYEQYF. CDR3 sequence (DNA): TGTGCCAGCAGCTTTAGGGGCTACGAGCAGTACTTC. The chain couples TRBV5-5 to TRBJ2-7; tentatively, D is TRBD1 (5 bases). Germline lookup yields CDR1 SGHKS and CDR2 YYEKEE (reference sequence). The CDR3 totals 12 residues. V was shortened by 2 bases and J by 3 bases, with 6 bases between the two germline ends.